This entry features one T cell receptor beta chain sequence. The antigen is undetermined. The data stem from a study of chemoradiotherapy in HPV16-positive cancers. Overall study findings and caveats: Only two HPV16-positive patients supplied the functional HPV-specificity definition.

Profiling relied on immunoSEQ multiplex PCR, and the TCRdb table lists in-frame clones only, not all of them. The sample records some 30,000 clones, more than 75% being singletons. Trimming took off 2 bases at V and 3 bases at J, with 19 bases between the two ends. From germline, CDR1 is MNHNS and CDR2 SASEGT. This CDR3 has 17 amino acids. The chain uses TRBV6-1 and TRBJ2-5; tentative D call: TRBD1 (6 bases). This clonotype was obtained from a human donor with HPV-associated anogenital cancer. The sequenced sample was blood, obtained from a patient who underwent chemoradiotherapy. The DNA of the CDR3 is TGTGCCAGCAGTGAATCCCCTCTGACAGGACCGAAAGAGACCCAGTACTTC. This gives the protein CASSESPLTGPKETQYF.